The present T cell receptor (beta chain) was sequenced within a study of regulatory T cells in long-lasting Graves disease. Time point meaning: persistent/refractory GD, antithyroid drugs over 5 years with positive TRAb. Extracted RNA from PBMCs served as the source of the TCR library. Investigators prepared the TCR beta libraries by applying iRepertoire HTBI primers and Arm-PCR of CDR3 regions. MiXCR, applied by TCRdb to the multiplex PCR reads, yields one record per CDR3 protein. The sample has fewer than 400,000 distinct CDR3 sequences, 15% to 20% seen once. V was pared by 3 bases and J by 8 bases, with 20 bases between. Per germline, CDR1 LNHDA and CDR2 SQIVND (reference sequence). The CDR3 is made up of 17 amino acids.

This rearrangement joins TRBV19 to TRBJ1-6, with no clear D. This TCR was recovered from a female donor with Graves disease. The sample consisted of peripheral blood mononuclear cells (PBMCs), taken when the disease was refractory, from a patient treated with antithyroid drugs. CDR3 region: CASSINSGHSGDSPLHF. The DNA for the CDR3 is TGTGCCAGTAGTATTAATAGCGGCCACTCCGGGGATTCACCCCTCCACTTT.